This T cell receptor beta chain is drawn from a study of cytomegalovirus exposure and HLA in healthy donors. Sequencing used immunoSEQ multiplex PCR; TCRdb keeps in-frame clones, though not all of them. In the table there are under 200,000 clones, about 95% of which are singletons. Germline CDR1 SEHNR, CDR2 FQNEAQ (reference sequence). The CDR3 runs to 13 residues. V was trimmed by 0 bases and J by 6 bases, leaving 7 bases between them. Sequencing was done on a sample of PBMCs. The sequence came from a woman younger than 30 in good health and CMV-seronegative. This chain connects TRBV7-9 to TRBJ2-3; no reliable D call. The CDR3, as DNA: TGTGCCAGCAGCTTAGCGCGCGGCGATACGCAGTATTTT. Protein: CASSLARGDTQYF.